The next 18 T cell receptor beta chains were all read from a single sample in a study of T cell changes during pregnancy in multiple sclerosis. Repertoires were generated with immunoSEQ multiplex PCR, while TCRdb's copy carries only in-frame clones and drops some. Of 65,000 to 75,000 clones in the sample, approximately 89% are singletons; the top ten hold roughly 1.5%. Material: peripheral blood, obtained in the third trimester of pregnancy. The receptors were gathered from a female donor in good health, enrolled as a control in a pregnancy study.

The rearrangement uses TRBV30 and TRBJ1-2; 10 bases fit TRBD1. Germline assignment: CDR1 GTSNPN and CDR2 SVGIG (reference sequence). V was clipped by 7 bases and J by 2 bases; unmatched bases: 4. This CDR3 contains 13 residues. CDR3 nucleotide sequence: TGTGCCTACACGACAGGGGGCAACTATGGCTACACCTTC. Amino acid sequence: CAYTTGGNYGYTF.

CDR3 bases: TGTGCCAGCAGCTTACTACAGGGGAGCGCTGAAGCTTTCTTT. As protein: CASSLLQGSAEAFF. The V gene is TRBV7-9, the J gene TRBJ1-1; 7 nucleotides align to TRBD1. CDR1 and CDR2 (germline): SEHNR, FQNEAQ (reference sequence). V gave up 2 bases and J gave up 6 bases; unmatched junction bases: 6. The length of the CDR3 is 14 residues.

The chain combines TRBV5-6 with TRBJ2-1, with TRBD2 identical over 8 bases. Germline assignment: CDR1 SGHDT and CDR2 YYEEEE. V shed 0 bases and J 10 bases; nucleotides not matched to a gene: 9. The length of the CDR3 is 15 residues. The CDR3 DNA reads TGTGCCAGCAGCTTGGGTGGCGGGGGGACACTGGAGCAGTTCTTC. The encoded protein is CASSLGGGGTLEQFF.

This chain joins TRBV4-3 and TRBJ2-5, with TRBD1 matching 8 bases. Trimming removed 5 bases from V and 3 bases from J; junction bases left unmatched: 8. In germline, CDR1 is LGHNA, CDR2 YSLEER. CDR3 length: 15 amino acids. CDR3 nucleotides: TGCGCCAGCAGCAAAAGACAGGGGCCCAAAGAGACCCAGTACTTC. Protein product: CASSKRQGPKETQYF.

This clone was seen only a few times. The V call is TRBV19, the J call TRBJ1-1; 9 bases fit TRBD1. J gave up 5 bases and V 10 bases, and 11 bases lay outside the gene matches. Germline V gene data show CDR1 as LNHDA and CDR2 as SQIVND (reference sequence). There are 14 residues in the CDR3. The CDR3 region is CATTPGTGRTEAFF. The CDR3 nucleotides are TGTGCCACCACCCCAGGGACAGGGAGAACTGAAGCTTTCTTT.

This clone was seen a single time. The rearrangement links TRBV5-4 to TRBJ1-6; D might be TRBD1 (6 bases). CDR1 and CDR2 (germline): SGHNT, YYREEE (reference sequence). This CDR3 is 14 amino acids long. Trimming removed 1 base at V and 5 bases at J, with 7 bases between. The CDR3 nucleotides are TGTGCCAGCAGCTTGTGGACAGATAATTCACCCCTCCACTTT. This codes for CASSLWTDNSPLHF.

The genes are TRBV4-1 and TRBJ1-6; perhaps TRBD1 as D (5 bases). The V end was cut by 1 base, the J end by 10 bases, with 23 bases between. There are 18 residues in the CDR3. The germline V gene encodes CDR1 MGHRA and CDR2 YSYEKL. The CDR3 DNA follows: TGCGCCAGCAGCCAAGCCCCCCCAGCGGGGGGAATGGACTCACCCCTCCACTTT. Amino acid sequence: CASSQAPPAGGMDSPLHF.

The chain combines TRBV29-1 with TRBJ1-3; the D gene is possibly TRBD1 (6 bases). The CDR3 spans 14 residues. Germline values: CDR1 SQVTM, CDR2 ANQGSEA. The V and J ends lost 6 bases and 0 bases respectively, with 12 bases between them. CDR3 region: CSVRTGLSGNTIYF. CDR3 coding DNA: TGCAGCGTCAGAACAGGGCTCTCTGGAAACACCATATATTTT.

The chain uses TRBV19 and TRBJ1-1, with D possibly TRBD1 on 5 matching bases. CDR3 length equals 15 residues. Germline V gene data show CDR1 as LNHDA and CDR2 as SQIVND (reference sequence). Trimming left V 2 bases short and J 4 bases short, with 14 bases between. The CDR3 here is CASSIPTAGPTEAFF. The CDR3 nucleotides are TGTGCCAGTAGTATACCCACGGCGGGACCCACTGAAGCTTTCTTT.

CDR3 bases: TGCGCCAGCAGCAAGACAAACGAAAGAGCCAACACTGAAGCTTTCTTT. This translates into CASSKTNERANTEAFF. The rearrangement joins TRBV4-1 to TRBJ1-1; D is uncertain. This CDR3 spans 16 amino acids. V dropped 5 bases and J dropped 2 bases, with 18 bases sitting between them. Germline V gene sequence: CDR1 MGHRA, CDR2 YSYEKL.

This clone was seen more than once but under ten times. The gene calls are TRBV5-1 and TRBJ1-2; tentative D call: TRBD1 (5 bases). Germline CDR1 SGHRS, CDR2 YFSETQ. This CDR3 contains 12 residues. Deletions cut 4 bases from V and 8 bases from J, with 12 bases between. In DNA, the CDR3 is TGCGCCAGCAGCGACAGTTTGGGCGGCTACACCTTC. It yields the protein CASSDSLGGYTF. The variable domain in full, with the rest retrieved from reference TRBV5-1 and TRBJ1-2, is KAGVTQTPRYLIKTRGQQVTLSCSPISGHRSVSWYQQTPGQGLQFLFEYFSETQRNKGNFPGRFSGRQFSNSRSEMNVSTLELGDSALYLCASSDSLGGYTFGSGTRLTVV.

The genes are TRBV11-3 and TRBJ1-4; TRBD1 matches at 10 bases. The CDR3 runs to 16 residues. V lost 2 bases to trimming and J lost 6 bases; unmatched junction nucleotides: 6. Per the germline V gene, CDR1 is SGHNT and CDR2 is YENEEA. The CDR3 loop reads CASSLLSDRGYEKLFF. DNA for the CDR3: TGTGCCAGCAGCTTACTTTCGGACAGGGGGTATGAAAAACTGTTTTTT. Filled out from reference TRBV11-3 and TRBJ1-4, the complete variable domain reads EAGVVQSPRYKIIEKKQPVAFWCNPISGHNTLYWYLQNLGQGPELLIRYENEEAVDDSQLPKDRFSAERLKGVDSTLKIQPAELGDSAVYLCASSLLSDRGYEKLFFGSGTQLSVL.

This chain connects TRBV14 to TRBJ2-1; TRBD2 agrees at 14 bases. The ends lost 4 bases at V and 9 bases at J; junction bases unmatched: 11. Germline V lookup: CDR1 SGHDN, CDR2 FVKESK. The CDR3 sequence is 17 residues long. The CDR3 is CASSRTSGGIRMGEQFF. DNA for the CDR3: TGTGCCAGCAGCCGGACTAGCGGGGGGATTAGAATGGGTGAGCAGTTCTTC.

This clone came up once. V and J are TRBV4-2 and TRBJ1-2, with 7 bases fitting TRBD1. J was trimmed by 3 bases and V by 0 bases; bases with no gene match: 7. This CDR3 comprises 16 residues. Germline CDR1 is LGHNA and CDR2 is YNFKEQ. CDR3: CASSQDRQGVYYGYTF. The CDR3 DNA reads TGTGCCAGCAGCCAAGATCGGCAGGGGGTATACTATGGCTACACCTTC.

The genes are TRBV2 and TRBJ1-1, with 11 bases matching TRBD1. The CDR3 is 14 residues long. Germline CDR1 reads SNHLY; CDR2 reads FYNNEI. After removal of 7 bases from V and 1 base from J, the junction contained 2 bases not matched to a gene. In DNA, the CDR3 is TGTGCCAGCACCGGGACAGGGGGGAACACTGAAGCTTTCTTT. It translates to CASTGTGGNTEAFF.

This clone was seen once. The chain is built from TRBV28 and TRBJ1-1; 7 bases agree with TRBD1. CDR1 and CDR2 from the germline V gene are MDHEN and SYDVKM. The V segment lost 2 bases and the J segment 6 bases; nucleotides outside the gene matches: 12. The CDR3 contains 16 residues. The CDR3 reads CASSLQADGQAAEAFF. The DNA of the CDR3 is TGTGCCAGCAGTTTACAGGCCGATGGACAGGCCGCTGAAGCTTTCTTT.

V and J are TRBV29-1 and TRBJ2-7, with 10 bases matching TRBD1. The junction had 10 bases not matched to a gene; V was cut back by 6 bases and J by 2 bases. The V gene's germline CDR1 is SQVTM and CDR2 ANQGSEA. The CDR3 sequence is 15 residues long. The CDR3 here is CSVSARDRGPYEQYF. CDR3 coding DNA: TGCAGCGTCTCCGCCCGGGACAGGGGTCCCTACGAGCAGTACTTC.

The genes are TRBV6-5 and TRBJ2-1; the D is unclear. Trimming took off 2 bases at V and 5 bases at J, with 10 bases between the two ends. CDR3 length: 14 residues. CDR1 MNHEY and CDR2 SVGAGI come from the germline V gene. CDR3 protein: CASSYRGHDNEQFF. The CDR3 nucleotides read TGTGCCAGCAGTTACCGTGGGCACGACAATGAGCAGTTCTTC.